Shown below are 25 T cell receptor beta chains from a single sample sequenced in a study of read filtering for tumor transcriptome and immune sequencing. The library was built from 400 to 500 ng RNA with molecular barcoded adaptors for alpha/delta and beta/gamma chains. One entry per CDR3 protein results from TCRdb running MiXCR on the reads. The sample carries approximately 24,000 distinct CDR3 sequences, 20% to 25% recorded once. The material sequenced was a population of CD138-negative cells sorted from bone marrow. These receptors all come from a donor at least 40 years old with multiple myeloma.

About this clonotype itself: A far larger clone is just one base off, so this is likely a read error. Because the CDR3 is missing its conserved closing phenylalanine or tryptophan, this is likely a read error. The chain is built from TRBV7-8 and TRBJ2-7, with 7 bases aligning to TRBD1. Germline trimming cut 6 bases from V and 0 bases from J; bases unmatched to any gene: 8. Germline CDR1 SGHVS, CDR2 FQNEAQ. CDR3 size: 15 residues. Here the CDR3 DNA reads TGTGCCAGCAGTTTTGGACAGGTCCGCTCCTACGAGCAGTACTCC. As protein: CASSFGQVRSYEQYS.

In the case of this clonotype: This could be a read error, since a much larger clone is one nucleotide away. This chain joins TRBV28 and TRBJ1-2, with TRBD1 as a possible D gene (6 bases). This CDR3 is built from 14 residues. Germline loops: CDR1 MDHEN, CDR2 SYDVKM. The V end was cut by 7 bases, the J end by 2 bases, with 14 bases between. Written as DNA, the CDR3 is TGTGCCAGCATGGTTTCAGGACAGAACTATGGCTACACCTTC. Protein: CASMVSGQNYGYTF.

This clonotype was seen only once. In nucleotides, the CDR3 is TGCGCCAGCAGCTTCGGGACTAGCGGGGGGAAGCAAGAGACCCAGTACTTC. Amino acids: CASSFGTSGGKQETQYF. V and J are TRBV5-1 and TRBJ2-5, with 15 positions matching TRBD2. Unmatched junction bases numbered 4, after V lost 2 bases and J lost 2 bases. The CDR3 totals 17 residues. Germline CDR1 reads SGHRS; CDR2 reads YFSETQ.

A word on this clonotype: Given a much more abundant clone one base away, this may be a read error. In nucleotides, the CDR3 is TGTGCCAGCAGCAGGACAGTGAACACCGGGGGGCTGTTTTTT. Encoded protein: CASSRTVNTGGLFF. V is TRBV7-2 and J is TRBJ2-2; D possibly uses TRBD1 or TRBD2 (6 bases each). The CDR3 is made up of 14 amino acids. The germline CDR1 and CDR2 sequences are SGHTA and FQGNSA.

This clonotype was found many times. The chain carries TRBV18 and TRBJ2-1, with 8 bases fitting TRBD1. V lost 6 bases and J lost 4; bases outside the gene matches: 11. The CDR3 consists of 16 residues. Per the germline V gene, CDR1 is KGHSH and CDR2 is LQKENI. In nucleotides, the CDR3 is TGTGCCAGCTCGCCTCAGGGGGCGCTTGGGTACAATGAGCAGTTCTTC. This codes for CASSPQGALGYNEQFF.

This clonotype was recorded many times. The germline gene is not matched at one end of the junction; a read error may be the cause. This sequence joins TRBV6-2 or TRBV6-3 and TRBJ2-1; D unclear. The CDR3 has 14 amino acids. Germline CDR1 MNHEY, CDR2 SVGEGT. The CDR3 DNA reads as TGTGCCAGCACCCCTACTCGCCTAGGCAATGAGCAGTTCTTT. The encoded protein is CASTPTRLGNEQFF.

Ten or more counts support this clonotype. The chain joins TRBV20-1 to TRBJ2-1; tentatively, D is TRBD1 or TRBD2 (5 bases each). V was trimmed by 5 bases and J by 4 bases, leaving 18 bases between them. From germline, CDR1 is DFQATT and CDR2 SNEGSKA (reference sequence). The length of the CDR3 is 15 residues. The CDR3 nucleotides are TGCAGTGCTCGGATCGGGGTGGGGCTATACAATGAGCAGTTCTTC. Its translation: CSARIGVGLYNEQFF.

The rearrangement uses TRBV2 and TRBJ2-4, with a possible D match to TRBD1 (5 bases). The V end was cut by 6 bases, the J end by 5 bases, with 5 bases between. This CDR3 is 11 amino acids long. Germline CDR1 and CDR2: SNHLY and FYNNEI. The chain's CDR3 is CASRTENIQYF. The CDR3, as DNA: TGTGCCAGCAGGACAGAAAACATTCAGTACTTC.

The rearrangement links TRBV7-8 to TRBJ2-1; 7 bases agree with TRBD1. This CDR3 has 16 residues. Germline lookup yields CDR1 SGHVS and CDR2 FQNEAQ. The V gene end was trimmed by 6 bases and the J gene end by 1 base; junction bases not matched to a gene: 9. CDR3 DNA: TGTGCCAGCAGACCGGACAGGACTGGTTCCTACAATGAGCAGTTCTTC. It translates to CASRPDRTGSYNEQFF. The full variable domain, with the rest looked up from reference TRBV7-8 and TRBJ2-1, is GAGVSQSPRYKVAKRGQDVALRCDPISGHVSLFWYQQALGQGPEFLTYFQNEAQLDKSGLPSDRFFAERPEGSVSTLKIQRTQQEDSAVYLCASRPDRTGSYNEQFFGPGTRLTVL.

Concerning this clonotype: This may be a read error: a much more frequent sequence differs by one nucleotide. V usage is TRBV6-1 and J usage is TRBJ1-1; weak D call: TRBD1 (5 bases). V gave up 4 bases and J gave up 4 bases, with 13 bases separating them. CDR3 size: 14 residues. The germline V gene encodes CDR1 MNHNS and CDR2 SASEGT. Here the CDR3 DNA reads TGTGCCAGCAGTGGCGGGGCAGGGAGCACTGAAGCTTTCTTT. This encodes CASSGGAGSTEAFF.

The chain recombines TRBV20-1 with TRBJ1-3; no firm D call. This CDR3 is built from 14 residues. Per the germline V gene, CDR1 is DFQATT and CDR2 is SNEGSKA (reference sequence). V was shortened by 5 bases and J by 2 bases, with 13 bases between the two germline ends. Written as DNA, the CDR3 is TGCAGTGCTCGTGGCTCCATACCTGGAAACACCATATATTTT. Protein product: CSARGSIPGNTIYF.

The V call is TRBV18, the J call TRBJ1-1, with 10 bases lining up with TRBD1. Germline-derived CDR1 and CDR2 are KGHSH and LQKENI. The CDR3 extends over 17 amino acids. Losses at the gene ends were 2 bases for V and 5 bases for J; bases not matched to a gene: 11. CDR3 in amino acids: CASSPLTGGSGWTEAFF. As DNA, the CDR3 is TGTGCCAGCTCACCATTGACAGGGGGCTCGGGGTGGACTGAAGCTTTCTTT. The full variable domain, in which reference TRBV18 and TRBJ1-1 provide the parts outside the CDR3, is NAGVMQNPRHLVRRRGQEARLRCSPMKGHSHVYWYRQLPEEGLKFMVYLQKENIIDESGMPKERFSAEFPKEGPSILRIQQVVRGDSAAYFCASSPLTGGSGWTEAFFGQGTRLTVV.

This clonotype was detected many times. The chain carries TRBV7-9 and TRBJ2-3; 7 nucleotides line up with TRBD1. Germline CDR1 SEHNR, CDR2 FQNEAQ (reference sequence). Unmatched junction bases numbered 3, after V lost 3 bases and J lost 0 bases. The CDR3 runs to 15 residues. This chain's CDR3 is CASSLGQSSTDTQYF. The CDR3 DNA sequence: TGTGCCAGCAGCTTGGGACAGTCTAGCACAGATACGCAGTATTTT.

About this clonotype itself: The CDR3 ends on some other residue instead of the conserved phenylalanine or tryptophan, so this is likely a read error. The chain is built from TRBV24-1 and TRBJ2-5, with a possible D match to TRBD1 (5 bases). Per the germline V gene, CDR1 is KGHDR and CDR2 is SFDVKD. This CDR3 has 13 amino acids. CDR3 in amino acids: CATGEQGREAQYL. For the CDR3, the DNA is TGTGCCACCGGAGAGCAGGGCCGAGAGGCCCAGTACCTC.

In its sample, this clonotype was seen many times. CDR3 DNA sequence: TGCAGTGCTAACAGGGGTTTTGAGGAGCAGTACTTC. Its translation is CSANRGFEEQYF. The chain has TRBV20-1 and TRBJ2-7, with 7 bases that match TRBD1. CDR3 length equals 12 residues. The V gene's germline CDR1 is DFQATT and CDR2 SNEGSKA (reference sequence). With V trimmed by 4 bases and J by 7 bases, 7 bases remained unmatched.

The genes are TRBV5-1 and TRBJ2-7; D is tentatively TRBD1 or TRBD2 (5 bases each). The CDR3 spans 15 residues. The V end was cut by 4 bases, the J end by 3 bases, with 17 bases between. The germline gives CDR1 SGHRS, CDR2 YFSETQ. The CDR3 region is CASSPDGTSYYEQYF. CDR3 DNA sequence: TGCGCCAGCAGCCCCGATGGGACGTCCTACTACGAGCAGTACTTC.

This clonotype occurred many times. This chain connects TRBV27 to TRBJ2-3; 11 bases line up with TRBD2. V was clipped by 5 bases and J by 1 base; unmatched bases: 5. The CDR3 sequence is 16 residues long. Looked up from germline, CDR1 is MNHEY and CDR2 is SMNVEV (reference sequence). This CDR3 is CASSALAGEGTDTQYF. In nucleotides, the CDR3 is TGTGCCAGCAGTGCACTAGCGGGGGAAGGCACAGATACGCAGTATTTT.

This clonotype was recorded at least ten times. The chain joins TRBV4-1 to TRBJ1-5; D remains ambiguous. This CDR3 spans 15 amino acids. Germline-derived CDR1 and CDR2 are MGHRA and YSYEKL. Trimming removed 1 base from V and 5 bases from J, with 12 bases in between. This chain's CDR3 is CASSQVPLRDQPQHF. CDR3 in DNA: TGCGCCAGCAGCCAAGTCCCTCTGCGTGATCAGCCCCAGCATTTT.

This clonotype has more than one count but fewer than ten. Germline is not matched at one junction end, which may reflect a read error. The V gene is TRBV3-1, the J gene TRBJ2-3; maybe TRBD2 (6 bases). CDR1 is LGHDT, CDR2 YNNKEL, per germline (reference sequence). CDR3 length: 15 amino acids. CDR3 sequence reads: CASSTRRAATGTQYF. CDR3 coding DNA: TGTGCCAGCAGCACCCGGAGGGCGGCAACAGGTACGCAGTATTTT.

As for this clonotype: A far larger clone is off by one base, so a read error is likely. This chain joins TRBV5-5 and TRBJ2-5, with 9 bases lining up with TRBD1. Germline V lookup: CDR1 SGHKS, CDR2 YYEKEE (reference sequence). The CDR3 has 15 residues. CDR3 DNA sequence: TGTGCCAGCAGCTCTCTCCGGGACAGGGAAGAGACCCAGCACTTC. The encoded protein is CASSSLRDREETQHF.

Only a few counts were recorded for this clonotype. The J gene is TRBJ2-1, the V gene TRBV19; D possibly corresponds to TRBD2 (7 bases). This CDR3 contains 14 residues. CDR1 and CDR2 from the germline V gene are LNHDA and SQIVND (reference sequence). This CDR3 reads CTSSMGGHYNEQFF. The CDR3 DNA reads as TGTACTAGTAGTATGGGGGGGCACTACAATGAGCAGTTCTTC. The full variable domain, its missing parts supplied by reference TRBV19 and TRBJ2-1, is DGGITQSPKYLFRKEGQNVTLSCEQNLNHDAMYWYRQDPGQGLRLIYYSQIVNDFQKGDIAEGYSVSREKKESFPLTVTSAQKNPTAFYLCTSSMGGHYNEQFFGPGTRLTVL.

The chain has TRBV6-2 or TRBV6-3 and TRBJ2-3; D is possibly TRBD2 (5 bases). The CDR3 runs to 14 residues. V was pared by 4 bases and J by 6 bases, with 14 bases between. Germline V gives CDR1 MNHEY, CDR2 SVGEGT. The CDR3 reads CASSSGSSIDTQYF. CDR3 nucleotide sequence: TGTGCCAGCAGTTCGGGGTCTTCGATCGATACGCAGTATTTT.

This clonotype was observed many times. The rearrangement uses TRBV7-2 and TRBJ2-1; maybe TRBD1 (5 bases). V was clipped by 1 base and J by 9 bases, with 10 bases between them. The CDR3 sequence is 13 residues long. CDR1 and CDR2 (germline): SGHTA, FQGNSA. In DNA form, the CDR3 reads TGTGCCAGCAGCTTAGTAGGGGCTGGTGAGCAGTTCTTC. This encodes CASSLVGAGEQFF.

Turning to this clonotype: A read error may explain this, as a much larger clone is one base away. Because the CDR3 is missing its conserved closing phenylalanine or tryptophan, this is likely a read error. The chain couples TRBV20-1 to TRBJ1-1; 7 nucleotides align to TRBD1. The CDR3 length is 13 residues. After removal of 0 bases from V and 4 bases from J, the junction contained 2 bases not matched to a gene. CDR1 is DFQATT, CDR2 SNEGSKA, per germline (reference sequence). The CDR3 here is CSAREGGFTEAFL. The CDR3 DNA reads TGCAGTGCTAGAGAAGGGGGCTTCACTGAAGCTTTCCTT.

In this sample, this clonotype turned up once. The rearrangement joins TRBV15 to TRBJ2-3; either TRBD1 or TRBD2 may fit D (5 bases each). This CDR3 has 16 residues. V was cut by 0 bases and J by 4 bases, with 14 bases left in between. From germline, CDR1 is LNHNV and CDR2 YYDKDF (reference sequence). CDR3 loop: CATSRERGQGADTQYF. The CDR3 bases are TGTGCCACCAGCAGAGAGAGAGGGCAGGGCGCAGATACGCAGTATTTT.